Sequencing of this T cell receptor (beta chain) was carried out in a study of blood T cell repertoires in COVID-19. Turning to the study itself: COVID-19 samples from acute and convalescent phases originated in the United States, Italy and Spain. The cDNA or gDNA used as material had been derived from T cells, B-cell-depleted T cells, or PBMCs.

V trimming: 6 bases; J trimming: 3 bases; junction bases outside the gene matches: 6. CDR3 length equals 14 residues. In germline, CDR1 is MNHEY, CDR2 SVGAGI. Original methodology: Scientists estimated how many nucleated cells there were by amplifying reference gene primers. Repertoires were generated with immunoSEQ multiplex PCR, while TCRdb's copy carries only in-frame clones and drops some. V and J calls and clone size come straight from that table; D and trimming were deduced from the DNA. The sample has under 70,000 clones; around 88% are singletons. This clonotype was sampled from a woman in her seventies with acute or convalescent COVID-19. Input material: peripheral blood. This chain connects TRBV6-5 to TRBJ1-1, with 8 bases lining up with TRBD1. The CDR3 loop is CASSQGALDTEAFF. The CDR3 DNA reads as TGTGCCAGCAGCCAGGGGGCTCTGGACACTGAAGCTTTCTTT.